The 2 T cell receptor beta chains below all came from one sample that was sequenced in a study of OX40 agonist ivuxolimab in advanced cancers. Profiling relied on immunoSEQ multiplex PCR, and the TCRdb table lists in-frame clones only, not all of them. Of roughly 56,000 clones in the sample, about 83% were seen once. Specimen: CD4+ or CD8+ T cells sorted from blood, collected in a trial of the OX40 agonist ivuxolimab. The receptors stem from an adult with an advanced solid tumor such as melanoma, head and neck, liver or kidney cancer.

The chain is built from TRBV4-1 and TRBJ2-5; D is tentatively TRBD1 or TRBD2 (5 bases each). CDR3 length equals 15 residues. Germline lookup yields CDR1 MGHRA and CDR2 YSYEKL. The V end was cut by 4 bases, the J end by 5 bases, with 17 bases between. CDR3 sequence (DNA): TGCGCCAGCAGCCGAGACCCCCGGGGCGACGAGACCCAGTACTTC. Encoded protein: CASSRDPRGDETQYF.

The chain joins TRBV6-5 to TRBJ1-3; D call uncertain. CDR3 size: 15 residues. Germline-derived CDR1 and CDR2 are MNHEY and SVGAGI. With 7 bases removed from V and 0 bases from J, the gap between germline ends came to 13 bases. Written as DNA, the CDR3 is TGTGCCAGCACCACACCCTACGACTCTGGAAACACCATATATTTT. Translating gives CASTTPYDSGNTIYF.